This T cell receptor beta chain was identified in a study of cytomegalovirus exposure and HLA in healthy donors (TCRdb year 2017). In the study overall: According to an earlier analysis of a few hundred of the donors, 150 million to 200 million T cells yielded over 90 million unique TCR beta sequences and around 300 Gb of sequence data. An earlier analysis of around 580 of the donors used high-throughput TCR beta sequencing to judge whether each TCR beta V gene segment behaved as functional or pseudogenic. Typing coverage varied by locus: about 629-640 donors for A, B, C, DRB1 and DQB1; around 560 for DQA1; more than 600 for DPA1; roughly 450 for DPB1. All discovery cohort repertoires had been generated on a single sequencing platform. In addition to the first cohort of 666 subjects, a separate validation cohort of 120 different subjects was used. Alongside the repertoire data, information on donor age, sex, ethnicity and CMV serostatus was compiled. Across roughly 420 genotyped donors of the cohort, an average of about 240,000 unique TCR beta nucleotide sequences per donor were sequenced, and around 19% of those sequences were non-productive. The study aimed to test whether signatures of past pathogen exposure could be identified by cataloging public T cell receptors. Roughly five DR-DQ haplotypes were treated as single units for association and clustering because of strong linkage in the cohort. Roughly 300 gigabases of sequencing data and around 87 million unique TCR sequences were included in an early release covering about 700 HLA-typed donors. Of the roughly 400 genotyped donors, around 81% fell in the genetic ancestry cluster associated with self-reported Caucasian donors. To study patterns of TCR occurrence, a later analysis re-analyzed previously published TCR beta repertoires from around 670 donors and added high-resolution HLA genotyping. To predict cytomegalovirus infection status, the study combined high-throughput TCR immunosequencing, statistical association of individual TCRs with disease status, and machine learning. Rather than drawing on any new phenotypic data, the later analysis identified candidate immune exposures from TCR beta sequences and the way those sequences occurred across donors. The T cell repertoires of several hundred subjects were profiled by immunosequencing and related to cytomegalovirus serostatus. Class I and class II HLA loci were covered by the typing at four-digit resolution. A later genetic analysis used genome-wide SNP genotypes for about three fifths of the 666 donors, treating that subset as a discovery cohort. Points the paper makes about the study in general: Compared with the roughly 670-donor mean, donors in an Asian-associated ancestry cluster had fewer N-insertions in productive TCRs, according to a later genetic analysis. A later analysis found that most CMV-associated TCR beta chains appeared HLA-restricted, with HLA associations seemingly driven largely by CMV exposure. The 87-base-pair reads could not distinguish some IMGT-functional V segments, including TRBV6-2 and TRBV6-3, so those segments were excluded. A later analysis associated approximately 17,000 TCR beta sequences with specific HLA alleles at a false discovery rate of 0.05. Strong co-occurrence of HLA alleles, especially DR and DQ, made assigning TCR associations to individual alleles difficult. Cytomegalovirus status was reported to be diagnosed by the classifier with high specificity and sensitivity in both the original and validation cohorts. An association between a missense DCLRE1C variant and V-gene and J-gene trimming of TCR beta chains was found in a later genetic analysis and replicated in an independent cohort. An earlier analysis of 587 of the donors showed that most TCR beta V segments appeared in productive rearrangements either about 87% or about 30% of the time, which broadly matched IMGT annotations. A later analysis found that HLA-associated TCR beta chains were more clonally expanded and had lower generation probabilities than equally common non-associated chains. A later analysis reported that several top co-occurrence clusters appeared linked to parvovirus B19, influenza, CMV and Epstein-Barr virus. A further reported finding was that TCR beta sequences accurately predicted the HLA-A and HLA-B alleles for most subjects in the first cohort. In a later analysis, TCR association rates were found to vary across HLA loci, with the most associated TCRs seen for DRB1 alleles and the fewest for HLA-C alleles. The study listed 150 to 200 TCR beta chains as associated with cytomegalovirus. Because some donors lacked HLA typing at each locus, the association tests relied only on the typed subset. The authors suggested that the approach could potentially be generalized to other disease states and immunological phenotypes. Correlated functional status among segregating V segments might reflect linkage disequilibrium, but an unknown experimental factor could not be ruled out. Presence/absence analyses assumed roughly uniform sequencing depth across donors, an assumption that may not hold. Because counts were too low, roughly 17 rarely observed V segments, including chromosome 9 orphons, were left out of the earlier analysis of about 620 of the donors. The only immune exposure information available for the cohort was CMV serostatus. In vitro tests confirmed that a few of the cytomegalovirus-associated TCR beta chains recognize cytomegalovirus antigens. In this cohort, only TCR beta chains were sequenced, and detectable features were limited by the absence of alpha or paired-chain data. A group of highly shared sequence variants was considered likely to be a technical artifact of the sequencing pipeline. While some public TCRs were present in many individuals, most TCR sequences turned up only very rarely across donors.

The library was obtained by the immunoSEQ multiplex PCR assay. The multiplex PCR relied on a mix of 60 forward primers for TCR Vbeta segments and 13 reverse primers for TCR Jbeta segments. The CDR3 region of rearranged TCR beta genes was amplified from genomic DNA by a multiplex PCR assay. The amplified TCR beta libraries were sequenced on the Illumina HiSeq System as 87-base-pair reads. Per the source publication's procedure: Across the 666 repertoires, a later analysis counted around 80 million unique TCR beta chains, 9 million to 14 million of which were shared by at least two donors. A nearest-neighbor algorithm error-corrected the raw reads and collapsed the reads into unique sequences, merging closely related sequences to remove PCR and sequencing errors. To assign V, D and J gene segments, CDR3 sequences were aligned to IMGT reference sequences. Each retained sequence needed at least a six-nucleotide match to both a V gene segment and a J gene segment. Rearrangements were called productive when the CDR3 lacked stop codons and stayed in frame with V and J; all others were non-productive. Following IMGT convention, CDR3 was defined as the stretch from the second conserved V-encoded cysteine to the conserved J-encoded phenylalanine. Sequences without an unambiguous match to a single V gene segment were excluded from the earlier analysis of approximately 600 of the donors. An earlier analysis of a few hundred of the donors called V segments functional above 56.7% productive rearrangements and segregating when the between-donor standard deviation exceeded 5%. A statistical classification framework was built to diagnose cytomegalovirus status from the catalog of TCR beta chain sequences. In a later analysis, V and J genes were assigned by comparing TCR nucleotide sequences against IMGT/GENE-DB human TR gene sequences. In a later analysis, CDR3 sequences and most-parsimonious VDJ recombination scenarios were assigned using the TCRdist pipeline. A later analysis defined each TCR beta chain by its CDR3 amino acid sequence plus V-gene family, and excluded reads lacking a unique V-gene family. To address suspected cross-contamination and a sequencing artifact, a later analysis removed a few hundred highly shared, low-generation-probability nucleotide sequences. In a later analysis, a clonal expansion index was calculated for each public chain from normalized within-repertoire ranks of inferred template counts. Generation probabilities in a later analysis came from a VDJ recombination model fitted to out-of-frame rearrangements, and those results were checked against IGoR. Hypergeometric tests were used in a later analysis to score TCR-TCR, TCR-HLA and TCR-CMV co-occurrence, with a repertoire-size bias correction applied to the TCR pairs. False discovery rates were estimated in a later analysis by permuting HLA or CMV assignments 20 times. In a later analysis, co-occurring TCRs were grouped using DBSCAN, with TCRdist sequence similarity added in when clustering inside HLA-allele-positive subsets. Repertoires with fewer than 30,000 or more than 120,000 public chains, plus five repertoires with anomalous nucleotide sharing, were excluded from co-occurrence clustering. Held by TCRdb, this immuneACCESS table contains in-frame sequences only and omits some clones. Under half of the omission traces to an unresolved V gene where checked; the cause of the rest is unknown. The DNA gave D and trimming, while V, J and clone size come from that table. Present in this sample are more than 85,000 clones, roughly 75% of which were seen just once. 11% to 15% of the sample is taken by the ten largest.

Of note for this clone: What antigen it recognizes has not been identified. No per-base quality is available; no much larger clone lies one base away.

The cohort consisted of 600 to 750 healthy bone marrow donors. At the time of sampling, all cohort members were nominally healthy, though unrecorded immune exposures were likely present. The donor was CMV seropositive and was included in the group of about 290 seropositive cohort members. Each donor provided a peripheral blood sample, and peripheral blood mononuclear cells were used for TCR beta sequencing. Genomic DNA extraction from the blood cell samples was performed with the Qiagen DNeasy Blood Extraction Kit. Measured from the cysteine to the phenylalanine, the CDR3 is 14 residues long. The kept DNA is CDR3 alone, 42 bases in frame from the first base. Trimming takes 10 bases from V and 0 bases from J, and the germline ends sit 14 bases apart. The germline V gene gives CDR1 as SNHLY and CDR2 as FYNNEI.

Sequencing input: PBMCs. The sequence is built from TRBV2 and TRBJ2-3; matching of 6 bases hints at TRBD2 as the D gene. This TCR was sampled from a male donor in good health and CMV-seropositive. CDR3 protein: CAISWDSSTDTQYF. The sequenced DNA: TGTGCCATCTCCTGGGACTCCAGCACAGATACGCAGTATTTT.